The table lists the clone carrying this T cell receptor (beta chain) with a few counts. Its matching antigen is unknown. This sample was taken from a study of T cells in Graves' hyperthyroidism and ophthalmopathy. It was considered stable Graves' hyperthyroidism when ophthalmopathy did not progress within 18 months. Trimming removed 0 bases at V and 2 bases at J, with 17 bases between. Germline CDR1 is DFQATT and CDR2 is SNEGSKA (reference sequence). CDR3 length equals 16 residues. The source material, RNA transcripts, was used to amplify TCR beta CDR3 regions. The primer set for the first-round RT-PCR of the TCR CDR3 was HTBI. In TCRdb, the multiplex PCR reads were re-called with MiXCR into one record per CDR3 protein. The data contain about 380,000 distinct CDR3 sequences, approximately 15% of them singletons. Findings and caveats of the study: Classification by a 13 V-J model distinguished ophthalmopathy from stable hyperthyroidism.

The genes are TRBV20-1 and TRBJ2-7; D is perhaps TRBD2 (6 bases). The clonotype originates from a woman aged 60 to 75 with Graves' hyperthyroidism. The sequenced sample was blood. The CDR3 coding sequence is TGCAGTGCTAGAGATATGGATAGCGGAGTCCCCTACGAGCAGTACTTC. It is translated as CSARDMDSGVPYEQYF.